The rows below give T cell receptor beta chains drawn from one sample of a study of blood T cell repertoires in COVID-19. Repertoires were generated with immunoSEQ multiplex PCR, while TCRdb's copy carries only in-frame clones and drops some. The sample includes about 200,000 clones, roughly 87% of them seen just once. Sequencing used peripheral blood. These receptors all come from a man between 40 and 49 years old with active or convalescent COVID-19. Each CDR3 is given with its conserved first and last residue. The D gene is left open where the match is weak. Some rows mark clone size as missing; the rest say once, few, many or name a class of expanded clone.

V gene	J gene	D gene	CDR3 length	clone size	CDR3 DNA	CDR3 protein
TRBV24-1	TRBJ2-1	.	16	.	TGTGCCACCAGTGATTTGAACAACCCCTCCTACAATGAGCAGTTCTTC	CATSDLNNPSYNEQFF
TRBV11-2	TRBJ1-6	.	12	.	TGTGCCAGCAGCGAACAGGGATCGCCCCTCCACTTT	CASSEQGSPLHF
TRBV28	TRBJ1-2	TRBD1	13	few	TGTGCCAGCAGTTGGGGACAGAACTATGGCTACACCTTC	CASSWGQNYGYTF
TRBV30	TRBJ1-1	TRBD1	15	.	TGTGCCTGGAGTGCAGGGAGGACAGGGGACACTGAAGCTTTCTTT	CAWSAGRTGDTEAFF
TRBV28	TRBJ1-2	.	13	.	TGTGCCAGCAGTTTAGGGCAGAACTATGGCTACACCTTC	CASSLGQNYGYTF
TRBV4-1	TRBJ2-1	TRBD2	15	.	TGCGCCAGCAGAGCGACTAGCGGGGGGGCGGCTGAGCAGTTCTTC	CASRATSGGAAEQFF
TRBV19	TRBJ2-1	TRBD1	13	.	TGTGCCAGTTGGACAGGGGGACTGGGTGAGCAGTTCTTC	CASWTGGLGEQFF
TRBV9	TRBJ1-6	TRBD1	16	.	TGTGCCAGCAGCGGCGGCCAGGGGGCTAAGAATTCACCCCTCCACTTT	CASSGGQGAKNSPLHF
TRBV3-1/TRBV3-2	TRBJ2-3	TRBD2	13	.	TGTGCCAGCAGTATAGCGGGAGCAGATACGCAGTATTTT	CASSIAGADTQYF
TRBV5-1	TRBJ1-3	.	14	.	TGCGCCAGCAGCTTGGGAGGGGGGGCCACCCCCATATATTTT	CASSLGGGATPIYF
TRBV29-1	TRBJ1-3	.	13	.	TGCAGCGTTCTAAGGACAGCTGGAAACACCATATATTTT	CSVLRTAGNTIYF
TRBV25-1	TRBJ2-2	TRBD2	16	few	TGTGCCAGCAGTGAATCGGGGGGGTCGGGCACCGGGGAGCTGTTTTTT	CASSESGGSGTGELFF
TRBV28	TRBJ1-5	TRBD1	15	once	TGTGCCAGCAGGGTGGGGACAGAGGTCCATCAGCCCCAGCATTTT	CASRVGTEVHQPQHF
TRBV21-1	TRBJ2-3	.	16	.	TGTGCCAGCCTTGCGGGCGGCGGCTTAAACACAGATACGCAGTATTTT	CASLAGGGLNTDTQYF
TRBV30	TRBJ1-1	.	12	.	TGTGCCTGGAGTGTACCGAGCACTGAAGCTTTCTTT	CAWSVPSTEAFF
TRBV5-1	TRBJ2-7	TRBD1	15	.	TGCGCCAGCAGCCGCGGACAGGGAAGTACCTACGAGCAGTACTTC	CASSRGQGSTYEQYF
TRBV30	TRBJ2-3	TRBD2	16	.	TGTGCCTGGAGTACGAGGACTAGCGGGAGGCCCTTTGCGCAGTATTTT	CAWSTRTSGRPFAQYF
TRBV5-4	TRBJ2-7	TRBD1	15	.	TGTGCCAGCAGCCGGACCGGGACAGGTAATGGCGAGCAGTACTTC	CASSRTGTGNGEQYF
TRBV27	TRBJ1-5	.	19	.	TGTGCCAGCAGCCGTAACGCGCCCAGGGGATACTATAGCAATCAGCCCCAGCATTTT	CASSRNAPRGYYSNQPQHF
TRBV6-2/TRBV6-3	TRBJ1-5	TRBD1	15	.	TGTGCCAGCAGTTACTCGACAGGGGGCGGACAGCCCCAGCATTTT	CASSYSTGGGQPQHF
TRBV19	TRBJ1-4	TRBD1	15	.	TGTGCCAGTAGCCGTAACAGGGGAGGTAATGAAAAACTGTTTTTT	CASSRNRGGNEKLFF
TRBV7-9	TRBJ1-4	TRBD1	18	.	TGTGCCAGCAGCTCCATGGACAGGGGGAATTTAAACAATGAAAAACTGTTTTTT	CASSSMDRGNLNNEKLFF
TRBV27	TRBJ1-5	.	15	.	TGTGCCAGCAGCAGGGTTTCATCCACGAATCAGCCCCAGCATTTT	CASSRVSSTNQPQHF
TRBV10-1	TRBJ2-7	.	13	.	TGCGCCAGCACCGGGACGGACAGAGGGGAGCAGTACTTC	CASTGTDRGEQYF
TRBV1	TRBJ1-5	.	14	few	TGCACCAGCAGCTACTGGACAGAGGGTCAGCCCCAGCATTTT	CTSSYWTEGQPQHF
TRBV5-1	TRBJ1-2	TRBD1	15	.	TGCGCCAGCAGCGCCCTCCGACAGGGAAACTATGGCTACACCTTC	CASSALRQGNYGYTF
TRBV6-1	TRBJ2-6	.	19	once	TGTGCCAGCAGTGAAGCGGTGAAAGGGCGGGGTGTTGGGGCCAACGTCCTGACTTTC	CASSEAVKGRGVGANVLTF
TRBV2	TRBJ1-5	TRBD1	16	.	TGTGCCAGCAGTCCGGACAGGGTATATAGCAATCAGCCCCAGCATTTT	CASSPDRVYSNQPQHF
TRBV6-5	TRBJ2-2	.	14	.	TGTGCCAGCAGTTACGGCTCCCACACCGGGGAGCTGTTTTTT	CASSYGSHTGELFF
TRBV27	TRBJ2-7	TRBD2	14	.	TGTGCCAGCAGTTTAAAAAGGGAGGGCTACGAGCAGTACTTC	CASSLKREGYEQYF
TRBV6-5	TRBJ1-1	.	14	.	TGTGCCAGCAGTTACATTCCAAGAGGCACTGAAGCTTTCTTT	CASSYIPRGTEAFF
TRBV6-1	TRBJ1-3	.	14	.	TGTGCCAGCAGTGAAGAGCTGAGAAGAAACACCATATATTTT	CASSEELRRNTIYF
TRBV28	TRBJ1-1	.	13	.	TGTGCCAGCAAAACTTTGATGAACACTGAAGCTTTCTTT	CASKTLMNTEAFF
TRBV13	TRBJ1-3	TRBD1	17	.	TGTGCCAGCAGCCTACTTCCCCCAGGGGGTCCTGGAAACACCATATATTTT	CASSLLPPGGPGNTIYF
TRBV3-1/TRBV3-2	TRBJ1-2	.	15	once	TGTGCCAGCAGCCGCGACCGGGACACCTACTATGGCTACACCTTC	CASSRDRDTYYGYTF
TRBV28	TRBJ1-1	.	14	.	TGTGCCAGCAGTTTAGGGGGCTTGAACACTGAAGCTTTCTTT	CASSLGGLNTEAFF
TRBV4-2	TRBJ1-4	.	14	.	TGTGCCAGCAGCCCCGACAGTTCTAATGAAAAACTGTTTTTT	CASSPDSSNEKLFF
TRBV28	TRBJ1-2	TRBD1	14	.	TGTGCCAGCAGTTTTCTCAGGACAGGGGGTGGCTACACCTTC	CASSFLRTGGGYTF
TRBV28	TRBJ1-2	.	14	.	TGTGCCAGCACCCCGAGGGGGACGGCTCCCCGTCACACCTTC	CASTPRGTAPRHTF
TRBV5-1	TRBJ1-1	.	14	.	TGCGCCAGCAGCTTGAACAGCTTGAACACTGAAGCTTTCTTT	CASSLNSLNTEAFF
TRBV6-5	TRBJ1-1	.	13	.	TGTGCCAGCACTCCACAGGGAGTCACTGAAGCTTTCTTT	CASTPQGVTEAFF
TRBV7-2	TRBJ1-5	.	14	.	TGTGCCAGCAGCTCAGGAGGGGATCCCCAGCCCCAGCATTTT	CASSSGGDPQPQHF
TRBV2	TRBJ2-3	TRBD2	15	.	TGTGCCAGCAGCTTTCCTAGCGGGAGCACAGATACGCAGTATTTT	CASSFPSGSTDTQYF
TRBV6-5	TRBJ2-1	.	15	.	TGTGCCAGCAGTTACCCTCGAGGGTTGGGTAATGAGCAGTTCTTC	CASSYPRGLGNEQFF
TRBV18	TRBJ1-1	TRBD1	16	few	TGTGCCAGCTCACCGACAGGGCGAAACTCGGACACTGAAGCTTTCTTT	CASSPTGRNSDTEAFF
TRBV15	TRBJ1-1	TRBD1	14	.	TGTGCCACCTCAACAGGGGGCTTCGCCACTGAAGCTTTCTTT	CATSTGGFATEAFF
TRBV29-1	TRBJ1-2	TRBD1	13	.	TGCAGCGTTGGACTGGGACAGAGCTATGGCTACACCTTC	CSVGLGQSYGYTF
TRBV5-5	TRBJ2-7	TRBD1	16	.	TGTGCCAGCAGCTACCACGGGACAGGGGTCAACTACGAGCAGTACTTC	CASSYHGTGVNYEQYF
TRBV6-6	TRBJ2-2	.	15	.	TGTGCCAGCAGTTACTCCCCGAGCGGCGCCGGGGAGCTGCTTTTT	CASSYSPSGAGELLF
TRBV28	TRBJ2-5	TRBD2	17	.	TGTGCCAGCAGTTCCCCACTGTGGAGCGGGACGGGAGAGACCCAGTACTTC	CASSSPLWSGTGETQYF
TRBV5-6	TRBJ2-3	TRBD2	17	.	TGTGCCAGCAGCCCAGTGTATTGGACTAGCGGGGGGGATACGCAGTATTTT	CASSPVYWTSGGDTQYF
TRBV2	TRBJ2-2	TRBD2	15	.	TGTGCCAGCAGTGAACTAGCGGTGAACACCGGGGAGCTGTTTTTT	CASSELAVNTGELFF